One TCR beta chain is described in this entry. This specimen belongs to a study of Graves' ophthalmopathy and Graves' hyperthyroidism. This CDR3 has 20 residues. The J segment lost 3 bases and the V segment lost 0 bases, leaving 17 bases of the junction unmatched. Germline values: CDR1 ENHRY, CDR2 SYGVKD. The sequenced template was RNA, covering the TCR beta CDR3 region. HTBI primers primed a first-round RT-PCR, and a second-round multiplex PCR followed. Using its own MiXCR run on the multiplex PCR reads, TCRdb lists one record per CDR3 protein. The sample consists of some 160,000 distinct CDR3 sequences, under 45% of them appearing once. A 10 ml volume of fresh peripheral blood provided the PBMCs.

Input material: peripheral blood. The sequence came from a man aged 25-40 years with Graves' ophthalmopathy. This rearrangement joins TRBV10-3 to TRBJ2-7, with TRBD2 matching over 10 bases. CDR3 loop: CAISESAGSFLAGVDYEQYF. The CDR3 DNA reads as TGTGCCATCAGTGAGTCGGCGGGGTCCTTCCTAGCGGGAGTGGACTACGAGCAGTACTTC.